Shown below are 4 T cell receptor beta chains from a single sample sequenced in a study of low-dose radiotherapy and immunotherapy resistance in tumors (dated 2022 in TCRdb). Superscript III and a set of TRAV- and TRBV-specific primers were used to synthesize first-strand cDNA, so that both TCRalpha and TCRbeta chains were covered. TCRs were amplified for 20 PCR cycles with Phusion, using a constant-region primer paired with the adapter attached to the V primers. TCRdb handled the public reads itself, with Q25 trimming in fastp and clone calling in MiXCR, and kept productive beta chains. One record per CDR3 amino acid sequence lists the most common genes and DNA. This sample lists thousands of distinct CDR3 sequences; roughly 61% were detected once. The ten largest clones take up roughly 9.4% of the sample. The receptors stem from a human donor with advanced metastatic prostate, ovarian, gallbladder or colorectal cancer (not recorded which). This table probably holds off-target reads from a library built for another chain.

The CDR3 is CASCKREHYNEQFF. The CDR3 nucleotides read TGTGCCAGCTGCAAGCGGGAGCACTACAATGAGCAGTTCTTC. The chain links TRBV28 to TRBJ2-1; 8 bases match TRBD2. CDR1 is MDHEN and CDR2 is SYDVKM in the germline V gene. This CDR3 is built from 14 residues. V shed 8 bases and J 3 bases; nucleotides not matched to a gene: 6.

The CDR3 spells CATSGKTGAQPQHF. The CDR3 bases are TGTGCCACCAGTGGTAAGACAGGGGCTCAGCCCCAGCATTTT. The chain links TRBV24-1 to TRBJ1-5; TRBD1 matches at 8 bases. J was trimmed by 6 bases and V by 5 bases; bases with no gene match: 5. CDR3 length equals 14 residues. CDR1 KGHDR and CDR2 SFDVKD come from the germline V gene.

The V and J genes are TRBV28 and TRBJ1-2, with a possible D match to TRBD1 (6 bases). Trimming took 6 bases from V and 4 from J, leaving 12 bases between them. Looked up from germline, CDR1 is MDHEN and CDR2 is SYDVKM. The CDR3 consists of 13 residues. Here the CDR3 reads CASSPGHLYGYTF. In DNA form, the CDR3 reads TGTGCCAGCAGCCCGGGACACCTCTATGGCTACACCTTC.

V gene TRBV6-4 combines with J gene TRBJ2-2, with D uncertain. The length of the CDR3 is 13 residues. The germline V and J ends were trimmed by 2 bases and 3 bases, with 4 bases remaining between them. The germline gives CDR1 MRHNA, CDR2 SNTAGT. Here the CDR3 DNA reads TGTGCCAGCAGTGACAGTTACACCGGGGAGCTGTTTTTT. This sequence encodes CASSDSYTGELFF.